This paragraph reports one T cell receptor beta chain. This record comes from a study of blood T cell repertoires in COVID-19. Study summary: Whether acute or convalescent, the COVID-19 samples came from the United States, Italy and Spain.

The authors' processing: Counts of nucleated cells, estimated from reference gene primer amplification, were obtained. TCRdb's table, derived via immunoSEQ multiplex PCR, lists solely in-frame clones and lacks some. V and J calls plus clone size are reproduced from that table; the DNA served to infer D and trimming. The sample has around 77,000 clones; about 85% are singletons. Germline lookup yields CDR1 KGHSH and CDR2 LQKENI. Trimming removed 6 bases from V and 4 bases from J, with 12 bases in between. The CDR3 has 14 amino acids. Sequenced material: peripheral blood. The V gene is TRBV18, the J gene TRBJ1-4; no firm D call. The sequence came from a man at least 80 years old with acute or convalescent COVID-19. DNA for the CDR3: TGTGCCAGCTCTGCGGGGAGCGATAATGAAAAACTGTTTTTT. Translating it yields CASSAGSDNEKLFF.